This section outlines one TCR beta chain sequence together with its context. Trimming cost V 4 bases and J 5 bases, with 14 bases left between them. Germline V gene lookup returns CDR1 SGHRS and CDR2 YFSETQ. The CDR3 spans 14 residues. TCRdb re-derived calls from the 5' RACE reads in MiXCR, one entry per CDR3 protein. This sample has tens of thousands of distinct CDR3 sequences, with approximately 12% found just once. Time point specified: blood at routine non-recurrence follow-up after resection. These data belong to a study of spatial heterogeneity in lung cancer. Overall study context: Where they were available, follow-up PBMC samples were sequenced, at a median of approximately two years after resection.

The TCR was taken from a male donor with early-stage non-small cell lung cancer. This specimen was PBMCs, taken at follow-up. The V call is TRBV5-1, the J call TRBJ2-3, with D possibly TRBD2 on 5 matching bases. The CDR3 sequence is CASSQLGLRDTQYF. In DNA form, the CDR3 reads TGCGCCAGCAGCCAGCTTGGACTCCGAGATACGCAGTATTTT.